The next 14 T cell receptor beta chains were all read from a single sample in a study of T-cell reconstitution after alpha-beta-depleted transplantation in children. As it was prepared, the TCRbeta library received unique molecular identifiers. TCRdb called the PCR reads again in MiXCR, with one record for every CDR3 protein. The sample lists about 290,000 distinct CDR3 sequences, about 7.3% occurring once. Study observations and caveats: Newly made T cells mostly supplied T-cell counts and diversity one year after transplant.

No antigens are known for them. Sequencing used peripheral blood, obtained 360 days after TCRalphabeta/CD19-depleted stem cell transplant. The receptors stem from a female patient aged 2 to 10 who had a stem cell transplant for Fanconi anemia, so the T cells may come from the graft donor.

There are many counts of this clonotype. The J gene is TRBJ2-5, the V gene TRBV24-1; possibly TRBD1 for D (6 bases). The V and J ends lost 9 bases and 5 bases respectively, with 12 bases between them. The CDR3 has 12 residues. Germline V gene lookup returns CDR1 KGHDR and CDR2 SFDVKD. This chain's CDR3 is CATANQGETQYF. As DNA, the CDR3 is TGTGCCACCGCTAATCAGGGGGAGACCCAGTACTTC.

This clonotype was seen a few times. The chain recombines TRBV7-3 with TRBJ2-1; 7 nucleotides align to TRBD2. V gave up 3 bases and J gave up 8 bases; unmatched junction bases: 13. CDR3 length: 16 amino acids. Looked up from germline, CDR1 is SGHTA and CDR2 is FQGTGA. The CDR3 here is CASSLTSSGLGYEQFF. DNA of the CDR3: TGTGCCAGCAGCTTGACTAGCTCCGGACTTGGGTATGAGCAGTTCTTC.

The chain carries TRBV10-3 and TRBJ2-7; D is possibly TRBD2 (5 bases). V was clipped by 7 bases and J by 5 bases, with 12 bases between them. Germline CDR1 ENHRY, CDR2 SYGVKD. The CDR3 covers 12 residues. The CDR3 reads CAITSPGNEQYF. The CDR3, as DNA: TGTGCCATCACCTCACCCGGGAACGAGCAGTACTTC.

The chain couples TRBV5-6 to TRBJ1-2; 7 bases map to TRBD1. Germline trimming cut 0 bases from V and 12 bases from J; bases unmatched to any gene: 8. The CDR3 has 13 residues. The V gene's germline CDR1 is SGHDT and CDR2 YYEEEE. The CDR3 here is CASSLGGTDKNTF. For the CDR3, the DNA is TGTGCCAGCAGCTTGGGTGGGACAGATAAGAACACCTTC.

The genes are TRBV20-1 and TRBJ2-5; D remains ambiguous. The germline V gene encodes CDR1 DFQATT and CDR2 SNEGSKA (reference sequence). V lost 3 bases and J 1 base, leaving 3 bases between the germline ends. The CDR3 sequence is 11 residues long. CDR3 sequence: CSASSQETQYF. The CDR3 coding sequence is TGCAGTGCTAGTTCCCAAGAGACCCAGTACTTC.

This clonotype was detected many times. The chain is built from TRBV9 and TRBJ2-1; D might be TRBD2 (6 bases). The CDR3 spans 11 residues. V lost 3 bases, J lost 9 bases, and 7 bases lay in between. The germline V gene has CDR1 SGDLS and CDR2 YYNGEE. CDR3 DNA sequence: TGTGCCAGCAGCGCCGGGGGTGAGCAGTTCTTC. This translates into CASSAGGEQFF.

A remark on this clonotype: In this CDR3 the conserved last residue, phenylalanine or tryptophan, is missing, so a read error is likely. The chain has TRBV5-4 and TRBJ2-5, with 14 bases matching TRBD2. Germline CDR1 and CDR2: SGHNT and YYREEE (reference sequence). CDR3 size: 18 residues. V lost 0 bases, J lost 5 bases, and 9 bases stayed unmatched. CDR3 sequence reads: CASSLGRTSGGYGETQYV. In DNA form, the CDR3 reads TGTGCCAGCAGCTTGGGAAGGACTAGCGGGGGGTACGGGGAGACCCAGTACGTC.

This clonotype was detected ten times or more. The chain uses TRBV2 and TRBJ2-1; TRBD2 aligns across 7 bases. The junction had 4 bases not matched to a gene; V was cut back by 7 bases and J by 1 base. The CDR3 totals 14 residues. Germline V lookup: CDR1 SNHLY, CDR2 FYNNEI. The CDR3 coding sequence is TGTGCCAGCAAGGTAGCGGGTTCCTACAATGAGCAGTTCTTC. Amino acids: CASKVAGSYNEQFF.

The table lists this clonotype with many counts. CDR3 loop: CASSQTGWTEAFF. Written as DNA, the CDR3 is TGTGCCAGCTCACAAACAGGGTGGACTGAAGCTTTCTTT. The chain couples TRBV18 to TRBJ1-1; D may be TRBD1 (6 bases). V was clipped by 4 bases and J by 5 bases, with 11 bases between them. CDR3 size: 13 residues. From germline, CDR1 is KGHSH and CDR2 LQKENI.

This clonotype was observed at least ten times. The chain links TRBV29-1 to TRBJ2-7, with D unclear. V was clipped by 2 bases and J by 2 bases, with 7 bases between them. The CDR3 is made up of 12 amino acids. The germline gives CDR1 SQVTM, CDR2 ANQGSEA. The chain's CDR3 is CSVEFKAYEQYF. For the CDR3, the DNA is TGCAGCGTTGAATTTAAGGCCTACGAGCAGTACTTC.

The sample holds a few counts of this clonotype. The chain couples TRBV12-5 to TRBJ2-5; D not certain. Per the germline V gene, CDR1 is LGHNT and CDR2 is FRNRAP. The V gene lost 1 base and the J gene lost 7 bases, with 7 bases spanning the gap. This CDR3 is 12 amino acids long. The CDR3, as DNA: TGTGCTAGTGGTTTGGGCCTTGGGACCCAGTACTTC. This gives the protein CASGLGLGTQYF.

This clonotype has ten or more counts. This chain links TRBV11-2 with TRBJ2-7; no definite D call. V lost 4 bases and J 3 bases, leaving 16 bases between the germline ends. Germline V gene data show CDR1 as SGHAT and CDR2 as FQNNGV. The CDR3 spans 15 residues. The CDR3 coding sequence is TGTGCCAGCAGCTCCATGACGGGCCCAGGCTACGAGCAGTACTTC. This gives the protein CASSSMTGPGYEQYF.

The genes are TRBV12-3 or TRBV12-4 and TRBJ2-7; 8 bases match TRBD2. The V gene end was trimmed by 6 bases and the J gene end by 3 bases; junction bases not matched to a gene: 7. The CDR3 runs 14 residues. The CDR3 nucleotides read TGTGCCAGCAGGAGAGCGGGAGAGAGCTACGAGCAGTACTTC. This translates into CASRRAGESYEQYF.

This clonotype was recorded at least ten times. The chain links TRBV28 to TRBJ2-4, with unresolved D. Trimming left V 6 bases short and J 0 bases short, with 18 bases between. Looked up from germline, CDR1 is MDHEN and CDR2 is SYDVKM. The CDR3 contains 17 residues. For the CDR3, the DNA is TGTGCCAGCAGGCGCTCTACCGGGCATCTAGCCAAAAACATTCAGTACTTC. Amino acids: CASRRSTGHLAKNIQYF.